This T cell receptor (beta chain) was identified during a study of cytomegalovirus exposure and HLA in healthy donors. V dropped 11 bases and J dropped 5 bases, with 21 bases sitting between them. This CDR3 comprises 14 residues. Germline CDR1 and CDR2: MNHEY and SMNVEV (reference sequence). Both 60 Vbeta primers and 13 Jbeta primers went into the PCR. Measured with immunoSEQ multiplex PCR; TCRdb has only the in-frame clones, and not every one. The data contain about 140,000 clones, about two thirds of them singletons. The chain couples TRBV27 to TRBJ2-5; TRBD2 is a possible D gene (5 bases). The source material was PBMCs. The receptor's source is a man aged 50-60 years in good health and CMV-seropositive. The CDR3 loop reads CASLSGRGNETQYF. The CDR3 nucleotides read TGTGCCTCCCTTTCGGGCCGAGGGAACGAGACCCAGTACTTC.